This T cell receptor (beta chain) derives from a study of cytomegalovirus exposure and HLA in healthy donors. Amplification used 60 Vbeta primers and 13 Jbeta primers. The table came from immunoSEQ multiplex PCR; TCRdb's copy has only in-frame clones and leaves some out. The sample yields some 270,000 clones, around 90% seen once. Germline-derived CDR1 and CDR2 are MNHEY and SMNVEV (reference sequence). The junction had 12 bases not matched to a gene; V was cut back by 4 bases and J by 6 bases. The CDR3 sequence is 16 residues long. The sample comprised PBMCs. This rearrangement joins TRBV27 to TRBJ2-3; the match to TRBD1 covers 8 bases. The receptor comes from a girl under 10 years old in good health and CMV-seronegative. Here the CDR3 reads CASSSEGQGRGDTQYF. The CDR3 DNA sequence: TGTGCCAGCAGTTCCGAAGGACAGGGAAGAGGGGATACGCAGTATTTT.